This entry concerns a single T cell receptor beta chain. This CDR3 is 12 amino acids long. Germline CDR1 SQVTM, CDR2 ANQGSEA. V gave up 8 bases and J gave up 4 bases; unmatched junction bases: 4. This sample stems from a study of shared clonotypes between healthy human individuals. Overall study: In total, the donors were a couple of women and a few men aged 18 to 49.

The input for sorted-subset replicate PCRs was 200 to 250 ng DNA, about 30,000 T cell genomes. Repertoires were generated with immunoSEQ multiplex PCR, while TCRdb's copy carries only in-frame clones and drops some. The sample holds under 600,000 clones, 95% to 98% seen once. Naive CD8 populations comprised CD45RO-negative cells positively selected for CCR7, excluding terminally differentiated effector memory CD45RA+ cells. Sequencing was carried out using naive CD8+ T cells sorted from blood. This chain links TRBV29-1 with TRBJ1-1; TRBD1 agrees at 10 bases. The source of this sequence is a man aged 25-40 years in good health. The CDR3 loop is CSTRTGGTEAFF. As DNA, the CDR3 is TGCAGCACCCGGACAGGGGGCACTGAAGCTTTCTTT.